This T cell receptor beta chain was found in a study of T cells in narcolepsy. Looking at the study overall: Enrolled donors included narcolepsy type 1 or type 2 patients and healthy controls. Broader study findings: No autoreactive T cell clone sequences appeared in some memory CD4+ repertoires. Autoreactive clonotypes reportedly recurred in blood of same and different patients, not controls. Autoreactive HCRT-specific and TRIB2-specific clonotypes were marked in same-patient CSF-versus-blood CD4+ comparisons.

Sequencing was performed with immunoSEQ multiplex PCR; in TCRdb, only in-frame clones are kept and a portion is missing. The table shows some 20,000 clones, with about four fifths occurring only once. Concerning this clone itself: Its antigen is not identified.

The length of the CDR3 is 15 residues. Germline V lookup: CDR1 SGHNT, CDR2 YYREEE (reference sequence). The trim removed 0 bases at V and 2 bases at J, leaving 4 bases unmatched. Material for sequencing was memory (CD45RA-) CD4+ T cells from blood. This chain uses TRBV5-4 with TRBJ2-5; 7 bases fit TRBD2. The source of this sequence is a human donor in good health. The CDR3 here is CASSLVAGRQETQYF. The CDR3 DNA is TGTGCCAGCAGCTTGGTAGCGGGTCGTCAAGAGACCCAGTACTTC.